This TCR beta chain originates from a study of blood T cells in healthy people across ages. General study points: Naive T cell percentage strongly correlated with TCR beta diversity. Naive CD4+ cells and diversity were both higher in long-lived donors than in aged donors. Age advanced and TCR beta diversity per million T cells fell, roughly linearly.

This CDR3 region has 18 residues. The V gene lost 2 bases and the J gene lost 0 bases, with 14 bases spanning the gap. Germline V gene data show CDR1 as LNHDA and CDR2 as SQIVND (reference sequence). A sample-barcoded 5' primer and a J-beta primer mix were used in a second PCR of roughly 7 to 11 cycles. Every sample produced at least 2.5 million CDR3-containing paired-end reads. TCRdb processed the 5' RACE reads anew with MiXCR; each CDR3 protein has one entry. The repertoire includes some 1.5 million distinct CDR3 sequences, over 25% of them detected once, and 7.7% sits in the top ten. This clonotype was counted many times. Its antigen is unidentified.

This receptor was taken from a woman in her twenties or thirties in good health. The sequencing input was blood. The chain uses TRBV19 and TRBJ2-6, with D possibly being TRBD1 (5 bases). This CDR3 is CASSIRTGVSSGANVLTF. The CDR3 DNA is TGTGCCAGTAGTATAAGAACAGGCGTTAGCTCTGGGGCCAACGTCCTGACTTTC.